These 15 T cell receptor beta chains were all obtained from the same sample, sequenced in a study of response to subunit inactivated influenza vaccine (dated by TCRdb to the late 2010s). Library method: RT-PCR. The sequencer was an Illumina HiSeq 2500. Using fastp trimming at Q25 and MiXCR clonotype assembly, TCRdb reanalyzed the public sequencing data and kept in-frame beta chains. Rows merge per CDR3 protein into single entries with the most common DNA and genes. This sample gives 630,000 or so distinct CDR3 sequences in total; around 14% of them show up just once. 11% of the sample goes to the ten largest clones. Material: PBMCs from blood, obtained 11 to 12 days after vaccination. These receptors all come from a man between 45 and 60 years old who received an inactivated influenza vaccine. Donor details come from another sample of the same person, matched by shared clones.

The genes are TRBV15 and TRBJ2-7; perhaps D is TRBD1 or TRBD2 (5 bases each). Deletions cut 0 bases from V and 2 bases from J, with 11 bases between. Germline V gene lookup returns CDR1 LNHNV and CDR2 YYDKDF (reference sequence). The CDR3 is 15 amino acids. The CDR3 DNA reads as TGTGCCACCAGCAGAGAACGGGACGGCACCTACGAGCAGTACTTC. Encoded protein: CATSRERDGTYEQYF.

The J gene is TRBJ1-3, the V gene TRBV7-2; D not certain. This CDR3 region has 14 residues. Germline assignment: CDR1 SGHTA and CDR2 FQGNSA. V lost 1 base, J lost 0 bases, and 4 bases lay in between. As DNA, the CDR3 is TGTGCCAGCAGCTTAGACCCCTCTGGAAACACCATATATTTT. The encoded protein is CASSLDPSGNTIYF.

This clonotype came up a few times. J is TRBJ2-1 and V is TRBV29-1; the match to TRBD2 covers 10 bases. V lost 8 bases, J lost 0 bases, and 7 bases stayed unmatched. Germline V CDR1 and CDR2: SQVTM, ANQGSEA. The CDR3 covers 15 residues. This CDR3 reads CSLLEREGSYNEQFF. For the CDR3, the DNA is TGCAGCCTTTTGGAGCGGGAGGGCTCCTACAATGAGCAGTTCTTC.

Judged by abundance, this clonotype is medium-sized. The chain has TRBV7-2 and TRBJ2-7; D not resolved. CDR3 size: 12 residues. Trimming removed 3 bases at V and 0 bases at J, with 3 bases between. Per germline, CDR1 SGHTA and CDR2 FQGNSA. In DNA, the CDR3 is TGTGCCAGCAGCTTGAGCTCCTACGAGCAGTACTTC. The encoded protein is CASSLSSYEQYF.

This clonotype was counted only a few times. The chain couples TRBV20-1 to TRBJ1-4, with D unresolved. Trimming shortened V by 2 bases and J by 8 bases, and 12 bases separated the two germline ends. The germline gives CDR1 DFQATT, CDR2 SNEGSKA (reference sequence). This CDR3 has 13 residues. CDR3 in amino acids: CSARRARGEKLFF. The CDR3 DNA reads as TGCAGTGCTAGAAGGGCCCGCGGGGAAAAACTGTTTTTT.

This clonotype was seen a few times. The J gene is TRBJ1-5, the V gene TRBV20-1, with D possibly matching TRBD1 (5 bases). V dropped 4 bases and J dropped 4 bases, with 11 bases sitting between them. The V gene's germline CDR1 is DFQATT and CDR2 SNEGSKA (reference sequence). This CDR3 has 13 residues. The CDR3 spells CSAKSEGNQPQHF. CDR3 sequence (DNA): TGCAGTGCTAAAAGCGAGGGGAATCAGCCCCAGCATTTT.

This clonotype showed up just a few times. V is TRBV12-3 or TRBV12-4 and J is TRBJ1-5, with 8 bases fitting TRBD1. Trimming took 5 bases from V and 5 from J; bases not matched to a gene: 5. The CDR3 has 14 residues. The chain's CDR3 is CASSIDRGYQPQHF. CDR3 nucleotides: TGTGCCAGCAGTATTGACAGGGGTTATCAGCCCCAGCATTTT.

This clonotype was observed a few times. The rearrangement links TRBV5-1 to TRBJ2-3, with TRBD2 identical over 8 bases. CDR3 length: 15 amino acids. The V segment lost 0 bases and the J segment 2 bases; nucleotides outside the gene matches: 2. Germline V gene sequence: CDR1 SGHRS, CDR2 YFSETQ. The CDR3: CASSLASGPTDTQYF. The CDR3, as DNA: TGCGCCAGCAGCTTGGCTAGCGGGCCCACAGATACGCAGTATTTT.

The chain carries TRBV5-1 and TRBJ2-7, with D perhaps given as TRBD1 or TRBD2 (5 bases each). Trimming took 6 bases from V and 2 from J, leaving 18 bases between them. The CDR3 covers 15 residues. Germline values: CDR1 SGHRS, CDR2 YFSETQ. The CDR3 bases are TGCGCCAGCAATTTTGATGGGGGTTTAACCTACGAGCAGTACTTC. It is translated as CASNFDGGLTYEQYF. Drawing the rest from reference TRBV5-1 and TRBJ2-7, the complete variable domain is KAGVTQTPRYLIKTRGQQVTLSCSPISGHRSVSWYQQTPGQGLQFLFEYFSETQRNKGNFPGRFSGRQFSNSRSEMNVSTLELGDSALYLCASNFDGGLTYEQYFGPGTRLTVT.

This clonotype was counted only a few times. This chain uses TRBV5-1 with TRBJ1-2; possible D gene TRBD1, 5 bases. CDR3 size: 12 residues. Per germline, CDR1 SGHRS and CDR2 YFSETQ. The V end was cut by 1 base, the J end by 7 bases, with 8 bases between. As DNA, the CDR3 is TGCGCCAGCAGCTTGTCCGGGGGTGGCTACACCTTC. Its translation is CASSLSGGGYTF. Combining the CDR3 with reference TRBV5-1 and TRBJ1-2 gives the whole variable domain KAGVTQTPRYLIKTRGQQVTLSCSPISGHRSVSWYQQTPGQGLQFLFEYFSETQRNKGNFPGRFSGRQFSNSRSEMNVSTLELGDSALYLCASSLSGGGYTFGSGTRLTVV.

The chain has TRBV6-5 and TRBJ2-1, with D hard to call. Per the germline V gene, CDR1 is MNHEY and CDR2 is SVGAGI. Trimming shortened V by 2 bases and J by 10 bases, and 15 bases separated the two germline ends. This CDR3 is built from 14 residues. The CDR3 DNA reads TGTGCCAGCAGTTACGCGCCACCCCCCGGGGAGCAGTTCTTC. Residues: CASSYAPPPGEQFF.

There are many counts of this clonotype. V gene TRBV10-3 combines with J gene TRBJ2-2, with D possibly matching TRBD1 (6 bases). The CDR3 sequence is 15 residues long. The germline CDR1 and CDR2 sequences are ENHRY and SYGVKD. The V end was cut by 0 bases, the J end by 1 base, with 6 bases between. CDR3 DNA: TGTGCCATCAGTGAGTCGACAGGGAACACCGGGGAGCTGTTTTTT. This codes for CAISESTGNTGELFF.

CDR3: CASGTGYDYGYTF. CDR3 nucleotide sequence: TGTGCCAGCGGGACAGGGTACGACTATGGCTACACCTTC. This chain joins TRBV6-2 or TRBV6-3 and TRBJ1-2; 9 bases agree with TRBD1. CDR1 is MNHEY and CDR2 is SVGEGT in the germline V gene. This CDR3 has 13 amino acids. J gave up 3 bases and V 8 bases, and 4 bases lay outside the gene matches.

The chain couples TRBV7-9 to TRBJ2-6; 7 positions agree with TRBD2. Per germline, CDR1 SEHNR and CDR2 FQNEAQ (reference sequence). V lost 5 bases, J lost 3 bases, and 10 bases stayed unmatched. The CDR3 consists of 17 residues. CDR3: CASSLRLAWDGANVLTF. In nucleotides, the CDR3 is TGTGCCAGCAGCCTCCGACTAGCCTGGGATGGGGCCAACGTCCTGACTTTC. Supplemented by reference TRBV7-9 and TRBJ2-6, the full variable domain reads DTGVSQNPRHKITKRGQNVTFRCDPISEHNRLYWYRQTLGQGPEFLTYFQNEAQLEKSRLLSDRFSAERPKGSFSTLEIQRTEQGDSAMYLCASSLRLAWDGANVLTFGAGSRLTVL.

The chain is built from TRBV12-3 or TRBV12-4 and TRBJ1-1, with TRBD1 as a possible D gene (6 bases). Trimming cost V 2 bases and J 7 bases, with 14 bases left between them. The CDR3 spans 14 residues. In DNA, the CDR3 is TGTGCCAGCAGTTTAACCGGGACAACCCTTGAAGCTTTCTTT. It specifies CASSLTGTTLEAFF.